In this sample, the clone carrying this T cell receptor beta chain turned up a few times. The antigen is unknown. Germline CDR1 reads SNHLY; CDR2 reads FYNNEI. CDR3 length equals 16 residues. The V segment lost 1 base and the J segment 3 bases; nucleotides outside the gene matches: 6. The data were obtained in a study of radiotherapy plus CTLA-4 blockade in lung cancer. About the study: There were objective responses in 18% of patients, and more than 30% had disease control. Overall study results and limits: Among blood TCR repertoires after radiotherapy plus ipilimumab, tumor-derived clones expanded.

Measured with immunoSEQ multiplex PCR; TCRdb has only the in-frame clones, and not every one. The sample contains approximately 80,000 clones, roughly 79% of which appear only once. The rearrangement links TRBV2 to TRBJ2-1; 7 bases match TRBD1. The source material was peripheral blood, sampled from a patient treated with radiotherapy plus ipilimumab. This receptor was taken from a human donor with non-small cell lung cancer whose response to radiotherapy plus ipilimumab could not be evaluated. Some clones in this sample may be carry-over from other donors' samples. The CDR3 sequence: CASSEVEGALYNEQFF. CDR3 nucleotide sequence: TGTGCCAGCAGTGAAGTCGAGGGGGCCCTCTACAATGAGCAGTTCTTC.